This T cell receptor (beta chain) appears in the sequencing data of a study of blood T cell repertoires in COVID-19. Turning to the study itself: T cells, B-cell-depleted T cells, or PBMCs provided the cDNA or gDNA that served as material.

From germline, CDR1 is KGHDR and CDR2 SFDVKD. This CDR3 is built from 17 residues. The junction had 5 bases not matched to a gene; V was cut back by 3 bases and J by 0 bases. Here immunoSEQ multiplex PCR was the method, and the copy in TCRdb shows in-frame clones only, minus some. The repertoire holds a few hundred thousand clones, with around 84% as singletons. The receptor was isolated from a woman older than 75 with active or convalescent COVID-19. Sequencing was performed on peripheral blood. The chain couples TRBV24-1 to TRBJ1-2, with 11 bases that match TRBD1. DNA for the CDR3: TGTGCCACCAGTGATCGGGACAGGGGGTTAACTAACTATGGCTACACCTTC. Translated: CATSDRDRGLTNYGYTF.